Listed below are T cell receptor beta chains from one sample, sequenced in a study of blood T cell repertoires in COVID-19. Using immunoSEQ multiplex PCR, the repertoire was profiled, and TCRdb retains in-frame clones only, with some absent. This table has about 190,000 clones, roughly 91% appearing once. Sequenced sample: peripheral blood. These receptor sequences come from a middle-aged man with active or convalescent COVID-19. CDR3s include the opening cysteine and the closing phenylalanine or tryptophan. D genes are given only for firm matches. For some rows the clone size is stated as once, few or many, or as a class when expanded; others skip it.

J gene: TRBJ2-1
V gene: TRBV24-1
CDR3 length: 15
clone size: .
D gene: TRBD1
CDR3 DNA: TGTGCCACCAGTGATCCTCGGACAGGGTACAATGAGCAGTTCTTC
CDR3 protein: CATSDPRTGYNEQFF

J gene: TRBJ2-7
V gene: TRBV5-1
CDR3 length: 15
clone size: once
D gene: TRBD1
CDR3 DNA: TGCGCCAGCAGCTGGGGAGCGACAGGGGTCTACGAGCAGTACTTC
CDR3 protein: CASSWGATGVYEQYF

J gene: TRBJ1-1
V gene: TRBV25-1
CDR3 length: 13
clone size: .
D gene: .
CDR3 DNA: TGTGCCAGCAGTGTAACACAGAACACTGAAGCTTTCTTT
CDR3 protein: CASSVTQNTEAFF

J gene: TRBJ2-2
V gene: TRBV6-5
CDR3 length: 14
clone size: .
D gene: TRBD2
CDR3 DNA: TGTGCCACCTCGGGCGGGAGTGGTACCGGGGAGCTGTTTTTT
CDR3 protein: CATSGGSGTGELFF

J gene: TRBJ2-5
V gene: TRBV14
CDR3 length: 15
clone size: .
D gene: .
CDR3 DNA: TGTGCCAGCAGCCCTTACTCGGGTGTGCGGGAGACCCAGTACTTC
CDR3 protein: CASSPYSGVRETQYF

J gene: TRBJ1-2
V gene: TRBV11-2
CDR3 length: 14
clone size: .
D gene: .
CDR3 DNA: TGTGCCAGCAGCCCAGCTGGACAGAACTATGGCTACACCTTC
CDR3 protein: CASSPAGQNYGYTF

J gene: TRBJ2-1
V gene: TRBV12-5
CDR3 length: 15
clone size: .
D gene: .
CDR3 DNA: TGTGCTAGTGGCACAACAGGGTCGGGATACAATGAGCAGTTCTTC
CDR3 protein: CASGTTGSGYNEQFF

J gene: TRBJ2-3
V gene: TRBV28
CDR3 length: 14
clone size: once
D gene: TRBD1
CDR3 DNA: TGTGCCAGCAGCGGGACAGGGTTTCCAGATACGCAGTATTTT
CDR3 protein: CASSGTGFPDTQYF

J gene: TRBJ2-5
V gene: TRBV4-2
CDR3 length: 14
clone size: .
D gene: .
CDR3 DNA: TGTGCCAGCAGCCAAGATAGGAGGTCAGAGACCCAGTACTTC
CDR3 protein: CASSQDRRSETQYF

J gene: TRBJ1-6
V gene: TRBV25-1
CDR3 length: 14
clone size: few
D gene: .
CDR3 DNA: TGTGCCAGCAAGAGTTCCGGGGAAGAGGCACCCCTCCACTTT
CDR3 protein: CASKSSGEEAPLHF

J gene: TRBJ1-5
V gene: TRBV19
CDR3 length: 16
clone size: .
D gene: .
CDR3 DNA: TGTGCCAGTACCCTTCAGGGCATCAGAGGCAATCAGCCCCAGCATTTT
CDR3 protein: CASTLQGIRGNQPQHF

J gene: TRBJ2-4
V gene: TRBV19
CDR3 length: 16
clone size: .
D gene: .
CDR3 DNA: TGTGCCAGTAGTTATCAGGCATCTCTAGCCAAAAACATTCAGTACTTC
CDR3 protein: CASSYQASLAKNIQYF

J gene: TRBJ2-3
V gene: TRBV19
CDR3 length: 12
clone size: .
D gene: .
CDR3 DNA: TGTGCCAGTAGTCCCAATACAGATACGCAGTATTTT
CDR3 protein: CASSPNTDTQYF

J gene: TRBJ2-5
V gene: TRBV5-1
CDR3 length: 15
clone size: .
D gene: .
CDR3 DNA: TGCGCCAGCAGCTCACGGGACATTTCTGCGGAGACCCAGTACTTC
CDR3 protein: CASSSRDISAETQYF

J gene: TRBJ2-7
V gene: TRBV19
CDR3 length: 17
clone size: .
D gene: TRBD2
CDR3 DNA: TGTGCCAGTAGTCTCACTAGCGGAGCCAGCCTTACCTACGAGCAGTACTTC
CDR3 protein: CASSLTSGASLTYEQYF

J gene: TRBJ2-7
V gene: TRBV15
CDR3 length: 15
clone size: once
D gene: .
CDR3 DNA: TGTGCCACCAGCAGAGATTATGTGAGTTCCTACGAGCAGTACTTC
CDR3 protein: CATSRDYVSSYEQYF

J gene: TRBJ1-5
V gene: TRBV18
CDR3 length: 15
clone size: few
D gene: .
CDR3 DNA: TGTGCCAGCTCACCGGACGGAGCCTTAGCGCGGCCCCAGCATTTT
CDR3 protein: CASSPDGALARPQHF

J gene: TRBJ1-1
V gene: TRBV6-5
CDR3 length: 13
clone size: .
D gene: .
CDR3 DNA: TGTGCCAGCACGTATGGGGGGTTCTCTGAAGCTTTCTTT
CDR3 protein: CASTYGGFSEAFF

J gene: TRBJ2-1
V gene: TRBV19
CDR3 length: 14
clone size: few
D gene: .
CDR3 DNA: TGTGCCAGTAGCAAGAAAGGAGTAGGCAATGAGCAGTTCTTC
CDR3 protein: CASSKKGVGNEQFF

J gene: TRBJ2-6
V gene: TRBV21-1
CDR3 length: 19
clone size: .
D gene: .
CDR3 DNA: TGTGCCAGCAGCTCCCCCCGGGACAGGTTTAGCTCTGGGGCCAACGTCCTGACTTTC
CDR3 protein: CASSSPRDRFSSGANVLTF

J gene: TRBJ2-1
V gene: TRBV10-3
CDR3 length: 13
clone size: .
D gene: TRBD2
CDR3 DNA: TGTGCCCTCGGGGGGGAAGTGGACGATGAGCAGTTCTTC
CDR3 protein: CALGGEVDDEQFF

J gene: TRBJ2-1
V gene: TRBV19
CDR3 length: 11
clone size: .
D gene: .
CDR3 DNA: TGTGCCAGTAGTCTAGGGCATGAGCAGTTCTTC
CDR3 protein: CASSLGHEQFF

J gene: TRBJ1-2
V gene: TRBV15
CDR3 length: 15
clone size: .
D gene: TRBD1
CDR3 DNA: TGTGCCACCAGCTCTTCCTTCTCCGGGACAGCTGTAATTACTTTC
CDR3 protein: CATSSSFSGTAVITF

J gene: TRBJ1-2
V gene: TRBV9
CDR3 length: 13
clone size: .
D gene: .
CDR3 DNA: TGTGCCAGCGAGGCCTCAGACAACTATGGCTACACCTTC
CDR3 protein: CASEASDNYGYTF

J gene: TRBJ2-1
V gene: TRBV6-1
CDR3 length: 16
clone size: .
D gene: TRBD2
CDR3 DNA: TGTGCCAGCAGTGAACGTCTAGCGGGAGGATTAAATGAGCAGTTCTTC
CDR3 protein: CASSERLAGGLNEQFF

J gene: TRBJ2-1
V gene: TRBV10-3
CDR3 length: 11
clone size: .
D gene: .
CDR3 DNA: TGTGCCATCAGTGCGTCGACAGAGCAGTTCTTC
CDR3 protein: CAISASTEQFF

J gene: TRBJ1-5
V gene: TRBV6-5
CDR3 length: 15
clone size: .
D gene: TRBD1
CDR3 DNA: TGTGCCAGCAGTAGGGGACAGGGAATGAATCAGCCCCAGCATTTT
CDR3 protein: CASSRGQGMNQPQHF

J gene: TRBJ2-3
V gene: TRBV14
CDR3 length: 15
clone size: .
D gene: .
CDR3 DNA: TGTGCCAGCAGCCCGGACTGGGAACTCACAGATACGCAGTATTTT
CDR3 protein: CASSPDWELTDTQYF

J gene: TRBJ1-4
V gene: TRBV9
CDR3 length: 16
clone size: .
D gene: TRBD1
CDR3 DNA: TGTGCCAGCAGCGTCCGGGACAGGGCCATTAATGAAAAACTGTTTTTT
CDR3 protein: CASSVRDRAINEKLFF

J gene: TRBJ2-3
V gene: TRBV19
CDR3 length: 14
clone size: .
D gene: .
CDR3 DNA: TGTGCCAGTACCGAGGACAGTTACACAGATACGCAGTATTTT
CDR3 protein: CASTEDSYTDTQYF

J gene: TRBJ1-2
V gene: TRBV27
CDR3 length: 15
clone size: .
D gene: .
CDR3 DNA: TGTGCCAGCCGCCTAGGTCCAGGGTGGAACTATGGCTACACCTTC
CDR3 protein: CASRLGPGWNYGYTF

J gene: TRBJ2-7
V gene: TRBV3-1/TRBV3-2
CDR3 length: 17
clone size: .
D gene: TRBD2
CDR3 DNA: TGTGCCAGCAGCCAGAACCTCCTTGGCGGGGGGGGTCTGGAGCAGTACTTC
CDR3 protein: CASSQNLLGGGGLEQYF